The 30 T cell receptor beta chains reported below all come from one sample, sequenced in a study of blood T cell repertoires in COVID-19. Sequenced by immunoSEQ multiplex PCR; TCRdb stores in-frame clones only, minus some. The sample lists a few hundred thousand clones, about 86% occurring once. What was sequenced was peripheral blood. These receptors came from a young man with active or convalescent COVID-19.

This clone was seen just once. In DNA, the CDR3 is TGTGCCAGTAGTCCGACCGGGACAGAGAATGAAAAACTGTTTTTT. Translating gives CASSPTGTENEKLFF. This sequence joins TRBV19 and TRBJ1-4, with 7 bases matching TRBD1. There are 15 residues in the CDR3. The germline CDR1 and CDR2 sequences are LNHDA and SQIVND (reference sequence). Trimming at V came to 5 bases and at J to 5 bases, leaving 8 bases not matched to a gene.

This clone was seen just once. In DNA form, the CDR3 reads TGTGCCAGCAACTTAAACAGGGGATCCCCTTACGAGCAGTACTTC. It specifies CASNLNRGSPYEQYF. The gene calls are TRBV6-1 and TRBJ2-7; the match to TRBD1 covers 7 bases. The germline CDR1 and CDR2 sequences are MNHNS and SASEGT. The junction had 13 bases not matched to a gene; V was cut back by 7 bases and J by 4 bases. The CDR3 loop spans 15 amino acids.

This chain connects TRBV5-4 to TRBJ2-5; TRBD2 is a possible D gene (5 bases). The V and J ends lost 0 bases and 1 base respectively, with 13 bases between them. The CDR3 totals 16 residues. Germline lookup yields CDR1 SGHNT and CDR2 YYREEE (reference sequence). CDR3 region: CASSLAVGGLQETQYF. The CDR3, as DNA: TGTGCCAGCAGCTTGGCGGTTGGCGGGCTCCAAGAGACCCAGTACTTC. The complete variable domain, with remaining parts taken from reference TRBV5-4 and TRBJ2-5, reads ETGVTQSPTHLIKTRGQQVTLRCSSQSGHNTVSWYQQALGQGPQFIFQYYREEENGRGNFPPRFSGLQFPNYSSELNVNALELDDSALYLCASSLAVGGLQETQYFGPGTRLLVL.

The chain links TRBV27 to TRBJ1-1; D is possibly TRBD1 (6 bases). CDR1 and CDR2 (germline): MNHEY, SMNVEV (reference sequence). The CDR3 consists of 13 residues. V dropped 7 bases and J dropped 5 bases, with 14 bases sitting between them. CDR3 bases: TGTGCCAGCACTCCAAGTAGGGGGACTGAAGCTTTCTTT. It specifies CASTPSRGTEAFF.

The rearrangement links TRBV2 to TRBJ2-3; D remains ambiguous. Trimming stripped 4 bases from V and 2 bases from J, with 7 bases between. Germline V gene sequence: CDR1 SNHLY, CDR2 FYNNEI. The CDR3 spans 13 residues. CDR3 sequence reads: CASSGPFTDTQYF. Written as DNA, the CDR3 is TGTGCCAGCAGTGGGCCTTTCACAGATACGCAGTATTTT.

The chain joins TRBV5-1 to TRBJ2-3, with TRBD2 matching 9 bases. The CDR3 has 15 amino acids. The germline V gene encodes CDR1 SGHRS and CDR2 YFSETQ. V was clipped by 4 bases and J by 2 bases; unmatched bases: 5. The CDR3 is CASSRASGDTDTQYF. The CDR3 bases are TGCGCCAGCAGCCGAGCTAGCGGGGACACAGATACGCAGTATTTT.

The rearrangement links TRBV6-5 to TRBJ1-1; D ambiguous. The CDR3 is made up of 13 amino acids. The V gene lost 0 bases and the J gene lost 4 bases, with 6 bases spanning the gap. Germline CDR1 and CDR2: MNHEY and SVGAGI. This chain's CDR3 is CASSYSSPTEAFF. Here the CDR3 DNA reads TGTGCCAGCAGTTACTCGAGTCCCACTGAAGCTTTCTTT.

V and J are TRBV7-3 and TRBJ2-1; TRBD2 matches 9 bases. This CDR3 region has 16 residues. J gave up 4 bases and V 5 bases, and 9 bases lay outside the gene matches. The germline gives CDR1 SGHTA, CDR2 FQGTGA. For the CDR3, the DNA is TGTGCCAGCAGCCCCCAGGCTAGCGGGATTTACAATGAGCAGTTCTTC. Amino acids: CASSPQASGIYNEQFF.

This clone turned up a few times. The chain recombines TRBV6-6 with TRBJ1-1; 9 positions match TRBD1. Germline trimming cut 6 bases from V and 4 bases from J; bases unmatched to any gene: 12. This CDR3 is built from 16 residues. Germline V gene data show CDR1 as MNHNY and CDR2 as SVGAGI (reference sequence). CDR3 residues: CASSLTTGQGFTEAFF. CDR3 sequence (DNA): TGTGCCAGCAGCCTCACAACGGGACAGGGATTCACTGAAGCTTTCTTT.

The CDR3 DNA follows: TGTGCCAGTAGCTTACAAGACAATGAGCAGTTCTTC. It encodes CASSLQDNEQFF. The rearrangement links TRBV19 to TRBJ2-1, with unresolved D. The ends were cut back, 6 bases at V and 5 bases at J, with 8 bases in the middle. The germline V gene has CDR1 LNHDA and CDR2 SQIVND (reference sequence). The CDR3 extends over 12 amino acids.

The chain employs TRBV6-5 and TRBJ2-1, with D maybe TRBD1 (6 bases). The CDR3 has 12 amino acids. V lost 6 bases, J lost 7 bases, and 10 bases lay in between. The germline CDR1 and CDR2 sequences are MNHEY and SVGAGI. CDR3 sequence reads: CASSRTDNEQFF. In nucleotides, the CDR3 is TGTGCCAGCAGCCGGACAGATAATGAGCAGTTCTTC.

The chain's CDR3 is CASSSGRGTQGQFF. The CDR3 DNA follows: TGTGCCAGTAGTTCGGGACGAGGGACACAAGGGCAGTTCTTC. This chain links TRBV19 with TRBJ2-1; a weak D match, TRBD1 (6 bases). The germline gives CDR1 LNHDA, CDR2 SQIVND (reference sequence). Deletions cut 5 bases from V and 12 bases from J, with 20 bases between. The CDR3 runs 14 residues. Together with reference TRBV19 and TRBJ2-1, the CDR3 gives the full variable domain: DGGITQSPKYLFRKEGQNVTLSCEQNLNHDAMYWYRQDPGQGLRLIYYSQIVNDFQKGDIAEGYSVSREKKESFPLTVTSAQKNPTAFYLCASSSGRGTQGQFFGPGTRLTVL.

The chain carries TRBV6-1 and TRBJ1-3, with D unclear. Deletions cut 2 bases from V and 5 bases from J, with 7 bases between. The CDR3 loop spans 13 amino acids. In germline, CDR1 is MNHNS, CDR2 SASEGT. CDR3 nucleotide sequence: TGTGCCAGCAGTGAACTGGAGAGAAACACCATATATTTT. This translates into CASSELERNTIYF.

This chain links TRBV6-2 or TRBV6-3 with TRBJ1-2; 7 positions match TRBD1. The length of the CDR3 is 14 residues. The V gene's germline CDR1 is MNHEY and CDR2 SVGEGT. J lost 4 bases, V lost 0 bases, and 2 bases had no gene match. CDR3 sequence (DNA): TGTGCCAGCAGTTACTCGACAGGGCTCTATGGCTACACCTTC. Its translation: CASSYSTGLYGYTF.

This clone was picked up a small number of times. The genes are TRBV7-3 and TRBJ1-1; D is unresolved. Germline-derived CDR1 and CDR2 are SGHTA and FQGTGA. Trimming took off 5 bases at V and 8 bases at J, with 9 bases between the two ends. The CDR3 has 11 residues. CDR3 loop: CASSNGEEAFF. The CDR3, as DNA: TGTGCCAGCAGCAACGGGGAAGAAGCTTTCTTT.

This chain joins TRBV3-1 (or the pseudogene TRBV3-2) and TRBJ1-1; the D is unclear. CDR1 and CDR2 from the germline V gene are LGHDT and YNNKEL (reference sequence). There are 12 residues in the CDR3. The ends were cut back, 4 bases at V and 4 bases at J, with 7 bases in the middle. DNA of the CDR3: TGTGCCAGCAGCCGGGAGGGCACTGAAGCTTTCTTT. Protein product: CASSREGTEAFF.

This clone has just one count. The J gene is TRBJ1-4, the V gene TRBV7-9, with D perhaps matching TRBD1 (6 bases). The CDR3 is made up of 17 amino acids. Trimming pared 3 bases from V and 2 bases from J, leaving 16 bases between. Germline V gene lookup returns CDR1 SEHNR and CDR2 FQNEAQ (reference sequence). This chain's CDR3 is CASSLIPGVVTNEKLFF. CDR3 nucleotide sequence: TGTGCCAGCAGCTTGATTCCAGGGGTAGTCACTAATGAAAAACTGTTTTTT.

This clone was observed a handful of times. V usage is TRBV7-8 and J usage is TRBJ1-5; 8 nucleotides align to TRBD1. The CDR3 spans 12 residues. Germline V lookup: CDR1 SGHVS, CDR2 FQNEAQ. With 3 bases clipped from V and 9 bases from J, the junction kept 1 base outside the gene matches. In DNA form, the CDR3 reads TGTGCCAGCAGCTTGGACAGGGCGCCCCAGCATTTT. This sequence encodes CASSLDRAPQHF. Filled out from reference TRBV7-8 and TRBJ1-5, the complete variable domain reads GAGVSQSPRYKVAKRGQDVALRCDPISGHVSLFWYQQALGQGPEFLTYFQNEAQLDKSGLPSDRFFAERPEGSVSTLKIQRTQQEDSAVYLCASSLDRAPQHFGDGTRLSIL.

The chain recombines TRBV3-1 (or the pseudogene TRBV3-2) with TRBJ2-7, with D unclear. CDR3 size: 11 residues. With 0 bases removed from V and 6 bases from J, the gap between germline ends came to 3 bases. Germline V gives CDR1 LGHDT, CDR2 YNNKEL (reference sequence). The CDR3 reads CASSQEAEQYF. Written as DNA, the CDR3 is TGTGCCAGCAGCCAAGAAGCCGAGCAGTACTTC.

V gene TRBV27 combines with J gene TRBJ1-4, with 8 bases that match TRBD1. V dropped 6 bases and J dropped 7; count of bases not matched to a gene: 7. In germline, CDR1 is MNHEY, CDR2 SMNVEV (reference sequence). The CDR3 has 14 residues. In nucleotides, the CDR3 is TGTGCCAGCAGACCGACAGGGGACGCTGAAAAACTGTTTTTT. It translates to CASRPTGDAEKLFF.

The chain carries TRBV7-3 and TRBJ2-7; 9 nucleotides line up with TRBD1. Per the germline V gene, CDR1 is SGHTA and CDR2 is FQGTGA. This CDR3 has 15 amino acids. With V trimmed by 5 bases and J by 5 bases, 10 bases remained unmatched. CDR3 loop: CASSTSGQGNNEQYF. The CDR3 DNA sequence: TGTGCCAGCAGCACCTCGGGACAGGGTAACAACGAGCAGTACTTC.

There are many counts of this clone. The chain has TRBV19 and TRBJ1-6; D call uncertain. V lost 9 bases, J lost 4 bases, and 13 bases lay in between. The CDR3 consists of 14 residues. In germline, CDR1 is LNHDA, CDR2 SQIVND (reference sequence). The CDR3 region is CASSNSAYNSPLHF. CDR3 DNA: TGTGCCAGCTCGAACTCTGCTTATAATTCACCCCTCCACTTT.

This clone was found once. The chain joins TRBV5-4 to TRBJ2-7; D gene ambiguous. The CDR3 sequence is 14 residues long. Per germline, CDR1 SGHNT and CDR2 YYREEE (reference sequence). Trimming shortened V by 0 bases and J by 3 bases, and 10 bases separated the two germline ends. The CDR3 DNA reads TGTGCCAGCAGCTTGGGGCCCTCCTTCTACGAGCAGTACTTC. Its protein product is CASSLGPSFYEQYF.

V usage is TRBV18 and J usage is TRBJ2-1, with D possibly TRBD2 on 5 matching bases. The CDR3 length is 15 residues. Germline V gene lookup returns CDR1 KGHSH and CDR2 LQKENI. V lost 2 bases and J lost 9, with 17 bases in between. DNA for the CDR3: TGTGCCAGCTCACCAGGACTCCGGGGAAAGGTTGAGCAGTTCTTC. It is translated as CASSPGLRGKVEQFF.

The V call is TRBV9, the J call TRBJ2-1; 7 nucleotides line up with TRBD2. The CDR3 consists of 15 residues. CDR1 and CDR2 (germline): SGDLS, YYNGEE. Germline trimming cut 4 bases from V and 6 bases from J; bases unmatched to any gene: 10. The CDR3 loop reads CASSPRVGGPNEQFF. In nucleotides, the CDR3 is TGTGCCAGCAGCCCGAGGGTGGGAGGGCCCAATGAGCAGTTCTTC.

This clone was detected once. V and J are TRBV7-3 and TRBJ2-5, with 8 bases lining up with TRBD1. CDR1 and CDR2 (germline): SGHTA, FQGTGA. This CDR3 is 17 amino acids long. Trimming removed 1 base from V and 4 bases from J; junction bases left unmatched: 11. The CDR3 sequence: CASSLNGLTQGAETQYF. For the CDR3, the DNA is TGTGCCAGCAGCTTAAATGGACTCACTCAGGGGGCAGAGACCCAGTACTTC.

The table lists this clone with a count of one. Relative to the germline gene, one junction end is altered; a read error may explain this. The V call is TRBV27, the J call TRBJ2-2, with TRBD2 matching over 7 bases. This CDR3 comprises 11 residues. From germline, CDR1 is MNHEY and CDR2 SMNVEV (reference sequence). The CDR3 coding sequence is TGCGGAACGGGGGGAGCCGGGGAGCTGTTTTTT. The encoded protein is CGTGGAGELFF.

The chain recombines TRBV4-2 with TRBJ2-1; D call uncertain. The V end was cut by 0 bases, the J end by 7 bases, with 4 bases between. Germline V gene data show CDR1 as LGHNA and CDR2 as YNFKEQ. The CDR3 loop spans 12 amino acids. Here the CDR3 DNA reads TGTGCCAGCAGCCAAGATAGAAATGAGCAGTTCTTC. Translation gives CASSQDRNEQFF.

The rearrangement joins TRBV5-1 to TRBJ1-2, with D unclear. Trimming left V 1 base short and J 5 bases short, with 6 bases between. The CDR3 extends over 12 amino acids. Germline V gene lookup returns CDR1 SGHRS and CDR2 YFSETQ. CDR3: CASSLRGYGYTF. CDR3 sequence (DNA): TGCGCCAGCAGCTTGCGCGGTTATGGCTACACCTTC.

The chain employs TRBV15 and TRBJ2-3, with D uncertain. The CDR3 is 16 residues long. Between the trimmed V and J ends, which lost 1 base and 1 base, there was a span of 12 bases. Germline loops: CDR1 LNHNV, CDR2 YYDKDF (reference sequence). The CDR3 is CATSRVEVWGTDTQYF. DNA of the CDR3: TGTGCCACCAGCAGAGTCGAGGTCTGGGGCACAGATACGCAGTATTTT.